This T cell receptor (beta chain) was profiled in a study of glioma-infiltrating T cells after dendritic cell vaccination. Time point described: after dendritic cell vaccination, including at tumor progression/relapse. Using immunoSEQ multiplex PCR, the repertoire was profiled, and TCRdb retains in-frame clones only, with some absent. In the table there are over 75,000 clones, roughly 77% of which are singletons. The ends were cut back, 4 bases at V and 3 bases at J, with 12 bases in the middle. Germline values: CDR1 SEHNR, CDR2 FQNEAQ (reference sequence). The CDR3 sequence is 15 residues long. J is TRBJ2-2 and V is TRBV7-9, with a weak D call TRBD2 (6 bases). Specimen: blood, collected after dendritic cell vaccination. The TCR comes from a human donor with glioblastoma. CDR3 DNA sequence: TGTGCCAGCAGCTACGGGGGATTCGACACCGGGGAGCTGTTTTTT. Protein: CASSYGGFDTGELFF.